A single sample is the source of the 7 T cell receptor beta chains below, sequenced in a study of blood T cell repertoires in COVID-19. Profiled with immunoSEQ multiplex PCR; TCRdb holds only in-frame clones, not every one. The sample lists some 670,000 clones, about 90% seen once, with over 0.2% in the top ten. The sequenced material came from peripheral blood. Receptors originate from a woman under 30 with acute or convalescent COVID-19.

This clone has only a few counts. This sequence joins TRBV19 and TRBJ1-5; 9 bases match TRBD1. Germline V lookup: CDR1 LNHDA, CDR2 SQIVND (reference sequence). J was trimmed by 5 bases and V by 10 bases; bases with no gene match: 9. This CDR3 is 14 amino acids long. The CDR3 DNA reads TGTGCCACCGGATCGACAGGGGGTTATCAGCCCCAGCATTTT. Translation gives CATGSTGGYQPQHF.

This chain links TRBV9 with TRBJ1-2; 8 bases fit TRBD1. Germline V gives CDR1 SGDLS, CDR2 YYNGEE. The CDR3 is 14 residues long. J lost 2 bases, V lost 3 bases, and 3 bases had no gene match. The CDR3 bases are TGTGCCAGCAGCGGCAGGGGGCTCAACTATGGCTACACCTTC. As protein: CASSGRGLNYGYTF.

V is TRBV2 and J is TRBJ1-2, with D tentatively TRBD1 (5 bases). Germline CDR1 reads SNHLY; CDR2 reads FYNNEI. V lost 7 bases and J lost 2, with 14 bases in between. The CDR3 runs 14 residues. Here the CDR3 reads CASTLTQGNYGYTF. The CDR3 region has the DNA TGTGCCAGCACCCTGACCCAGGGAAACTATGGCTACACCTTC.

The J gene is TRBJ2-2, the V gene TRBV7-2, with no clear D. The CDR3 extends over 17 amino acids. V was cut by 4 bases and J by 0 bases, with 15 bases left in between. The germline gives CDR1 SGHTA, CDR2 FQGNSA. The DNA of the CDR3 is TGTGCCAGCAGCTCCTCCCCTGCGGCCGCGAACACCGGGGAGCTGTTTTTT. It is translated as CASSSSPAAANTGELFF. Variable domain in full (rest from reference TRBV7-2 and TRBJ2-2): GAGVSQSPSNKVTEKGKDVELRCDPISGHTALYWYRQSLGQGLEFLIYFQGNSAPDKSGLPSDRFSAERTGGSVSTLTIQRTQQEDSAVYLCASSSSPAAANTGELFFGEGSRLTVL.

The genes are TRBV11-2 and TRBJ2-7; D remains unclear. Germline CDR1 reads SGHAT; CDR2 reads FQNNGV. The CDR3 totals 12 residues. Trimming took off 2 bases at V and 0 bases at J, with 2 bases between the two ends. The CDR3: CASSLYSYEQYF. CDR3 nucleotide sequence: TGTGCCAGCAGCTTATACTCCTACGAGCAGTACTTC.

This CDR3 is CASNVQGLHTEAFF. Written as DNA, the CDR3 is TGTGCCAGCAATGTACAGGGGTTACACACTGAAGCTTTCTTT. The chain couples TRBV6-5 to TRBJ1-1; 7 bases agree with TRBD1. The CDR3 extends over 14 amino acids. V shed 7 bases and J 3 bases; nucleotides not matched to a gene: 8. Germline CDR1 MNHEY, CDR2 SVGAGI.

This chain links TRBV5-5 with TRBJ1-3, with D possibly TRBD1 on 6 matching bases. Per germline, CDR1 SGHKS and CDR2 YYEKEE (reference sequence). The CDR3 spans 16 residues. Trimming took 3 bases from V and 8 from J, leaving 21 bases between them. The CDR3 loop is CASSSPLDSGRDTIYF. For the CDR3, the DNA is TGTGCCAGCAGCTCCCCCTTGGACAGCGGTCGGGACACCATATATTTT.